The 19 T cell receptor beta chains reported below all come from one sample, sequenced in a study of shared clonotypes between healthy human individuals. The data were produced by immunoSEQ multiplex PCR, yet TCRdb's version contains in-frame clones alone and is incomplete. The sample contains about 330,000 clones, about 74% of which appear only once. Sequenced sample: memory CD4+ T cells sorted from blood. Subset in this sample: CD45RA-negative fraction. The receptors originated from a man aged 25 to 45 in good health.

As regards this clone: The same CDR3 also results from other DNA sequences found in this sample. This sequence joins TRBV20-1 and TRBJ2-5; D call uncertain. The ends were cut back, 6 bases at V and 2 bases at J, with 7 bases in the middle. Germline CDR1 reads DFQATT; CDR2 reads SNEGSKA (reference sequence). There are 11 residues in the CDR3. The CDR3 reads CSASTQETQYF. The CDR3 nucleotides are TGCAGTGCCAGTACACAAGAGACCCAGTACTTC.

This chain uses TRBV7-8 with TRBJ2-3, with D possibly TRBD2 on 6 matching bases. With 3 bases removed from V and 2 bases from J, the gap between germline ends came to 9 bases. The V gene's germline CDR1 is SGHVS and CDR2 FQNEAQ. The CDR3 has 14 residues. The CDR3 protein is CASSFGGVTDTQYF. The CDR3 bases are TGTGCCAGCAGCTTCGGGGGTGTCACAGATACGCAGTATTTT. Combining the CDR3 with reference TRBV7-8 and TRBJ2-3 gives the whole variable domain GAGVSQSPRYKVAKRGQDVALRCDPISGHVSLFWYQQALGQGPEFLTYFQNEAQLDKSGLPSDRFFAERPEGSVSTLKIQRTQQEDSAVYLCASSFGGVTDTQYFGPGTRLTVL.

In regard to this clone: Other DNA sequences within the sample encode an identical CDR3. The V and J genes are TRBV15 and TRBJ2-3, with a possible D match to TRBD1 (5 bases). Germline V gene sequence: CDR1 LNHNV, CDR2 YYDKDF (reference sequence). There are 16 residues in the CDR3. Trimming stripped 0 bases from V and 4 bases from J, with 14 bases between. As DNA, the CDR3 is TGTGCCACCAGCAGAGATTGGGGCCTGAGCTCAGATACGCAGTATTTT. This codes for CATSRDWGLSSDTQYF.

This rearrangement joins TRBV5-1 to TRBJ1-4, with 7 bases that match TRBD1. V was pared by 5 bases and J by 6 bases, with 10 bases of the junction left unmatched. The germline CDR1 and CDR2 sequences are SGHRS and YFSETQ. The CDR3 contains 15 residues. CDR3 protein: CASSFTGEVDEKLFF. Written as DNA, the CDR3 is TGCGCCAGCAGTTTTACAGGGGAGGTGGATGAAAAACTGTTTTTT.

This clone was seen a handful of times. The chain joins TRBV19 to TRBJ2-1; D is possibly TRBD2 (6 bases). The CDR3 contains 13 residues. The V end was cut by 1 base, the J end by 7 bases, with 8 bases between. Germline V gene lookup returns CDR1 LNHDA and CDR2 SQIVND (reference sequence). CDR3 bases: TGTGCCAGTAGTATAGGGCGGGGAAATGAGCAGTTCTTC. Its protein is CASSIGRGNEQFF.

V and J are TRBV7-8 and TRBJ2-3; D unclear. CDR1 SGHVS and CDR2 FQNEAQ come from the germline V gene. V lost 0 bases and J 4 bases, leaving 8 bases between the germline ends. CDR3 length: 14 amino acids. CDR3 amino acids: CASSLALLADTQYF. In DNA, the CDR3 is TGTGCCAGCAGCTTAGCGCTTCTTGCAGATACGCAGTATTTT.

The gene calls are TRBV6-5 and TRBJ2-7, with D hard to call. Germline assignment: CDR1 MNHEY and CDR2 SVGAGI. Trimming took off 6 bases at V and 2 bases at J, with 11 bases between the two ends. The CDR3 is 13 amino acids. The CDR3 here is CASRSTSTYEQYF. CDR3 DNA sequence: TGTGCCAGCAGGTCGACGTCGACCTACGAGCAGTACTTC.

This chain links TRBV7-2 with TRBJ2-3, with TRBD2 matching 10 bases. The V segment lost 5 bases and the J segment 7 bases; nucleotides outside the gene matches: 9. CDR1 is SGHTA, CDR2 FQGNSA, per germline. CDR3 length equals 15 residues. CDR3 loop: CASSVQRGGRNTQYF. The CDR3 DNA is TGTGCCAGCAGCGTACAGCGGGGGGGAAGGAATACGCAGTATTTT. Combining the CDR3 with reference TRBV7-2 and TRBJ2-3 gives the whole variable domain GAGVSQSPSNKVTEKGKDVELRCDPISGHTALYWYRQSLGQGLEFLIYFQGNSAPDKSGLPSDRFSAERTGGSVSTLTIQRTQQEDSAVYLCASSVQRGGRNTQYFGPGTRLTVL.

The chain joins TRBV7-9 to TRBJ2-3; perhaps TRBD1 as D (5 bases). The CDR3 runs to 13 residues. Germline CDR1 reads SEHNR; CDR2 reads FQNEAQ (reference sequence). Between the trimmed V and J ends, which lost 5 bases and 4 bases, there was a span of 10 bases. The DNA for the CDR3 is TGTGCCAGCAGCCCCAAGGGGTCAGATACGCAGTATTTT. Amino acid sequence: CASSPKGSDTQYF.

The chain recombines TRBV27 with TRBJ2-7; 10 bases are shared with TRBD2. This CDR3 region has 15 residues. Germline trimming cut 4 bases from V and 3 bases from J; bases unmatched to any gene: 6. Germline CDR1 and CDR2: MNHEY and SMNVEV (reference sequence). This CDR3 is CASSSLAGIGYEQYF. Written as DNA, the CDR3 is TGTGCCAGCAGTTCACTAGCGGGAATAGGCTACGAGCAGTACTTC.

This chain links TRBV2 with TRBJ1-1; the D gene is possibly TRBD1 (6 bases). Germline V gives CDR1 SNHLY, CDR2 FYNNEI. Trimming pared 3 bases from V and 6 bases from J, leaving 23 bases between. The CDR3 contains 17 residues. The CDR3 loop reads CASSELTRGGRRAEAFF. In DNA form, the CDR3 reads TGTGCCAGCAGTGAGCTAACTAGGGGGGGGCGAAGGGCTGAAGCTTTCTTT.

V is TRBV5-1 and J is TRBJ2-5, with TRBD1 identical over 8 bases. The CDR3 consists of 15 residues. Looked up from germline, CDR1 is SGHRS and CDR2 is YFSETQ. V shed 4 bases and J 5 bases; nucleotides not matched to a gene: 10. This chain's CDR3 is CASSAGGATRETQYF. In DNA form, the CDR3 reads TGCGCCAGCAGCGCAGGGGGCGCTACCAGGGAGACCCAGTACTTC. The whole variable domain, remainder taken from reference TRBV5-1 and TRBJ2-5, is KAGVTQTPRYLIKTRGQQVTLSCSPISGHRSVSWYQQTPGQGLQFLFEYFSETQRNKGNFPGRFSGRQFSNSRSEMNVSTLELGDSALYLCASSAGGATRETQYFGPGTRLLVL.

This chain links TRBV2 with TRBJ2-6; D call uncertain. V was cut by 7 bases and J by 0 bases, with 4 bases left in between. CDR1 and CDR2 (germline): SNHLY, FYNNEI. The CDR3 spans 13 residues. CDR3 nucleotide sequence: TGTGCCAGCACGGCCTCTGGGGCCAACGTCCTGACTTTC. It encodes CASTASGANVLTF.

V usage is TRBV18 and J usage is TRBJ1-1; 7 positions agree with TRBD1. The CDR3 contains 13 residues. The germline gives CDR1 KGHSH, CDR2 LQKENI. Trimming at V came to 6 bases and at J to 6 bases, leaving 7 bases not matched to a gene. The CDR3 loop reads CASSTTGIAEAFF. DNA for the CDR3: TGTGCCAGCTCTACGACAGGGATCGCTGAAGCTTTCTTT.

The chain joins TRBV7-7 to TRBJ1-1; D unclear. CDR3 size: 14 residues. CDR1 SSHAT and CDR2 FNYEAQ come from the germline V gene (reference sequence). CDR3 sequence (DNA): TGTGCTAGCCGCCGAGAACCAACGAACACTGAAGCTTTCTTT. The encoded protein is CASRREPTNTEAFF.

The chain carries TRBV18 and TRBJ1-5; D uncertain. The germline V and J ends were trimmed by 5 bases and 0 bases, with 5 bases remaining between them. The CDR3 totals 13 residues. The germline CDR1 and CDR2 sequences are KGHSH and LQKENI. In DNA form, the CDR3 reads TGTGCCAGCTCATCCTATAGCAATCAGCCCCAGCATTTT. Translating gives CASSSYSNQPQHF.

The rearrangement joins TRBV7-3 to TRBJ2-1; weak D call: TRBD2 (5 bases). Trimming left V 1 base short and J 9 bases short, with 16 bases between. The V gene's germline CDR1 is SGHTA and CDR2 FQGTGA. This CDR3 is built from 15 residues. For the CDR3, the DNA is TGTGCCAGCAGCTTAAGTCGGGATCTTGGTGGTGAGCAGTTCTTC. Translated: CASSLSRDLGGEQFF.

This clone has a single count. The gene calls are TRBV5-1 and TRBJ2-7; 10 bases fit TRBD2. From germline, CDR1 is SGHRS and CDR2 YFSETQ. This CDR3 is built from 15 residues. V shed 4 bases, J shed 0 bases, and the junction held 4 bases outside the gene matches. CDR3 loop: CASSPTSGNSYEQYF. The CDR3 DNA follows: TGCGCCAGCAGCCCCACTAGCGGGAACTCCTACGAGCAGTACTTC.

This clone was seen only once. This CDR3 reads CASSLVGAGGAYEQYF. As DNA, the CDR3 is TGTGCCAGCAGCTTAGTAGGAGCGGGAGGTGCCTACGAGCAGTACTTC. The chain carries TRBV7-2 and TRBJ2-7, with 9 bases lining up with TRBD2. The germline V gene encodes CDR1 SGHTA and CDR2 FQGNSA. After removal of 1 base from V and 2 bases from J, the junction contained 6 bases not matched to a gene. This CDR3 spans 16 amino acids.